One sample yielded the 10 T cell receptor beta chains listed below, sequenced in a study of blood T cell repertoires in COVID-19. The table came from immunoSEQ multiplex PCR; TCRdb's copy has only in-frame clones and leaves some out. The sample contains around 220,000 clones, about 90% of which appear only once. The sample comprised PBMCs or T cells enriched from blood (not recorded which). The receptors shown here come from a man aged 25 to 40 who had been exposed to COVID-19.

The chain couples TRBV12-3 or TRBV12-4 to TRBJ1-2; D gene unclear. This CDR3 contains 13 residues. Trimming left V 7 bases short and J 1 base short, with 10 bases between. The CDR3 DNA reads as TGTGCCAGCACCACGGGTTATAACTATGGCTACACCTTC. Translation gives CASTTGYNYGYTF.

The chain has TRBV7-2 and TRBJ1-6; D is uncertain. Germline V CDR1 and CDR2: SGHTA, FQGNSA. CDR3 size: 13 residues. V was shortened by 6 bases and J by 10 bases, with 13 bases between the two germline ends. CDR3 in amino acids: CASRPNPQSPLHF. The CDR3 DNA reads TGTGCCAGCAGACCCAATCCCCAGTCACCCCTCCACTTT.

This clone was seen just once. The rearrangement links TRBV12-3 or TRBV12-4 to TRBJ1-1, with 7 bases aligning to TRBD1. The CDR3 is 13 amino acids. J lost 2 bases, V lost 6 bases, and 3 bases had no gene match. In DNA form, the CDR3 reads TGTGCCAGCAGAAGACAGGGCAACACTGAAGCTTTCTTT. Its translation is CASRRQGNTEAFF.

V is TRBV4-3 and J is TRBJ2-2; no reliable D call. The germline V gene encodes CDR1 LGHNA and CDR2 YSLEER. V was clipped by 0 bases and J by 5 bases, with 10 bases between them. This CDR3 has 15 residues. CDR3 nucleotide sequence: TGCGCCAGCAGCCAAGATTCCCAGGTGACCGGGGAGCTGTTTTTT. Amino acids: CASSQDSQVTGELFF.

This clone was seen just once. The gene calls are TRBV18 and TRBJ2-7; D possibly corresponds to TRBD2 (6 bases). CDR3 length equals 12 residues. The V end was cut by 3 bases, the J end by 7 bases, with 10 bases between. Per germline, CDR1 KGHSH and CDR2 LQKENI. CDR3 amino acids: CASSPRLEEQYF. The CDR3 nucleotides are TGTGCCAGCTCACCCCGACTAGAAGAGCAGTACTTC.

CDR3: CASSTRTVEETQYF. For the CDR3, the DNA is TGTGCCAGTAGTACACGGACAGTGGAAGAGACCCAGTACTTC. The V call is TRBV19, the J call TRBJ2-5, with D possibly TRBD1 on 6 matching bases. The CDR3 is made up of 14 amino acids. V lost 4 bases, J lost 3 bases, and 12 bases lay in between. CDR1 is LNHDA and CDR2 is SQIVND in the germline V gene (reference sequence).

J is TRBJ2-1 and V is TRBV9, with TRBD2 as a possible D gene (5 bases). Trimming removed 4 bases from V and 12 bases from J, with 23 bases in between. CDR3 length: 15 amino acids. In germline, CDR1 is SGDLS, CDR2 YYNGEE. Here the CDR3 reads CASSNHDLQRGRQFF. The DNA of the CDR3 is TGTGCCAGCAGCAATCATGATCTCCAACGCGGGCGGCAGTTCTTC.

The rearrangement joins TRBV5-1 to TRBJ1-2; the match to TRBD1 covers 9 bases. CDR3 length: 14 amino acids. Germline lookup yields CDR1 SGHRS and CDR2 YFSETQ. With V trimmed by 6 bases and J by 4 bases, 7 bases remained unmatched. The CDR3 reads CASTGQGGFYGYTF. In nucleotides, the CDR3 is TGCGCCAGCACGGGACAGGGAGGGTTCTATGGCTACACCTTC.

The V and J genes are TRBV6-2 or TRBV6-3 and TRBJ1-1; TRBD1 matches at 7 bases. CDR3 size: 13 residues. Per germline, CDR1 MNHEY and CDR2 SVGEGT. V was clipped by 5 bases and J by 3 bases; unmatched bases: 3. The CDR3: CASSGTEYTEAFF. The CDR3 DNA sequence: TGTGCCAGCAGTGGGACAGAATACACTGAAGCTTTCTTT.

The chain employs TRBV5-4 and TRBJ2-3, with 15 bases that match TRBD2. This CDR3 region has 18 residues. V lost 4 bases and J lost 4; bases outside the gene matches: 10. Per the germline V gene, CDR1 is SGHNT and CDR2 is YYREEE (reference sequence). CDR3 region: CASSHPGLAGGKADTQYF. DNA of the CDR3: TGTGCCAGCAGCCATCCGGGACTAGCGGGGGGTAAAGCAGATACGCAGTATTTT.